One and the same sample provided the 20 T cell receptor beta chains below, sequenced in a study of PD-L1 blockade in urothelial cancer. The table came from immunoSEQ multiplex PCR; TCRdb's copy has only in-frame clones and leaves some out. The profile shows fewer than 40,000 clones, approximately 90% of them singletons. The input for sequencing was PBMCs, taken around atezolizumab (anti-PD-L1) treatment. The receptors here all came from a man aged 70-80 years with urothelial cancer.

The chain recombines TRBV29-1 with TRBJ2-2; TRBD1 aligns across 7 bases. The V gene end was trimmed by 6 bases and the J gene end by 4 bases; junction bases not matched to a gene: 11. The CDR3 sequence is 15 residues long. Germline values: CDR1 SQVTM, CDR2 ANQGSEA. CDR3 coding DNA: TGCAGCGTCCAAGGGGGACAGACCCGCACCGGGGAGCTGTTTTTT. Its translation is CSVQGGQTRTGELFF.

The J gene is TRBJ2-7, the V gene TRBV18, with 7 bases matching TRBD1. CDR1 and CDR2 from the germline V gene are KGHSH and LQKENI. The CDR3 sequence is 13 residues long. V was pared by 3 bases and J by 1 base, with 0 bases of the junction left unmatched. CDR3 amino acids: CASSPGQSYEQYF. Here the CDR3 DNA reads TGTGCCAGCTCACCGGGACAGTCCTACGAGCAGTACTTC. Based on the CDR3 plus reference TRBV18 and TRBJ2-7, the full variable domain is NAGVMQNPRHLVRRRGQEARLRCSPMKGHSHVYWYRQLPEEGLKFMVYLQKENIIDESGMPKERFSAEFPKEGPSILRIQQVVRGDSAAYFCASSPGQSYEQYFGPGTRLTVT.

This sequence joins TRBV2 and TRBJ2-7; D unresolved. The CDR3 contains 10 residues. Looked up from germline, CDR1 is SNHLY and CDR2 is FYNNEI. V was pared by 10 bases and J by 6 bases, with 10 bases between. The CDR3 sequence: CATVGSEQYF. The CDR3 region has the DNA TGTGCCACCGTCGGTAGCGAGCAGTACTTC.

This chain joins TRBV28 and TRBJ2-7; 11 bases are a match to TRBD1. After removal of 5 bases from V and 1 base from J, the junction contained 7 bases not matched to a gene. The CDR3 extends over 16 amino acids. In germline, CDR1 is MDHEN, CDR2 SYDVKM. CDR3 region: CASSPGQGAGSYEQYF. The CDR3, as DNA: TGTGCCAGCAGTCCCGGACAGGGGGCAGGATCCTACGAGCAGTACTTC.

The chain carries TRBV7-3 and TRBJ2-5; 9 bases agree with TRBD2. V dropped 0 bases and J dropped 5; count of bases not matched to a gene: 10. Germline loops: CDR1 SGHTA, CDR2 FQGTGA. The CDR3 is 17 amino acids. The CDR3 DNA follows: TGTGCCAGCAGCTTAACAAGTGCGGGAGGGTCCAGGGAGACCCAGTACTTC. Translation gives CASSLTSAGGSRETQYF.

J is TRBJ2-1 and V is TRBV5-1; D might be TRBD1 or TRBD2, each matching 5 bases. V gave up 4 bases and J gave up 4 bases, with 12 bases separating them. The CDR3 is 14 residues long. Germline assignment: CDR1 SGHRS and CDR2 YFSETQ. The CDR3 DNA is TGCGCCAGCAGCCTGGGGGAGAATTACAATGAGCAGTTCTTC. It encodes CASSLGENYNEQFF.

This chain connects TRBV28 to TRBJ2-3; 10 bases fit TRBD2. Germline CDR1 and CDR2: MDHEN and SYDVKM. J gave up 0 bases and V 6 bases, and 15 bases lay outside the gene matches. CDR3 length equals 19 residues. The CDR3 reads CASSTQGWGLALSTDTQYF. The CDR3 region has the DNA TGTGCCAGCAGCACTCAGGGGTGGGGACTAGCGCTAAGCACAGATACGCAGTATTTT.

This clone occurred once. This sequence joins TRBV15 and TRBJ2-1, with a weak D call TRBD2 (5 bases). V lost 0 bases to trimming and J lost 8 bases, with 11 bases between them. The CDR3 length is 14 residues. The germline V gene encodes CDR1 LNHNV and CDR2 YYDKDF (reference sequence). The CDR3 protein is CATSREAREHEQFF. In nucleotides, the CDR3 is TGTGCCACCAGCAGAGAAGCGAGGGAGCATGAGCAGTTCTTC.

V usage is TRBV27 and J usage is TRBJ2-7; 10 nucleotides agree with TRBD1. The CDR3 has 12 residues. Losses at the gene ends were 10 bases for V and 6 bases for J; bases not matched to a gene: 6. Germline lookup yields CDR1 MNHEY and CDR2 SMNVEV (reference sequence). The CDR3 sequence: CATRDRGIEQYF. The CDR3 DNA follows: TGTGCCACGAGGGACAGGGGAATCGAGCAGTACTTC.

The table lists this clone with a few counts. The chain links TRBV5-4 to TRBJ2-7, with TRBD1 identical over 8 bases. The CDR3 is 16 residues long. Per germline, CDR1 SGHNT and CDR2 YYREEE (reference sequence). Trimming removed 4 bases from V and 2 bases from J; junction bases left unmatched: 11. Here the CDR3 reads CASSPTVGTGPYEQYF. The CDR3 DNA follows: TGTGCCAGCAGCCCGACCGTAGGGACAGGCCCCTACGAGCAGTACTTC.

The CDR3 region has the DNA TGTGCCATCAGTGGGCTAGCGGGGGGAGAGGGTGAGCAGTTCTTC. Translated: CAISGLAGGEGEQFF. This chain uses TRBV10-3 with TRBJ2-1, with 11 bases matching TRBD2. Losses at the gene ends were 4 bases for V and 9 bases for J; bases not matched to a gene: 8. Germline V lookup: CDR1 ENHRY, CDR2 SYGVKD. This CDR3 is 15 amino acids long.

CDR3 residues: CASSVGLAGNALGETQYF. CDR3 DNA: TGTGCCAGCAGCGTCGGCCTAGCGGGAAACGCCCTCGGGGAGACCCAGTACTTC. The chain combines TRBV9 with TRBJ2-5; 9 positions match TRBD2. The V and J ends lost 2 bases and 5 bases, in that order; junction bases with no gene match: 16. Germline CDR1 and CDR2: SGDLS and YYNGEE. CDR3 length equals 18 residues.

The chain couples TRBV5-5 to TRBJ2-2; no clear D. This CDR3 is 12 amino acids long. V was shortened by 2 bases and J by 8 bases, with 7 bases between the two germline ends. Germline loops: CDR1 SGHKS, CDR2 YYEKEE (reference sequence). CDR3 loop: CASSLPTGELFF. CDR3 nucleotides: TGTGCCAGCAGCTTACCAACAGGGGAGCTGTTTTTT.

The V and J genes are TRBV25-1 and TRBJ2-7, with 7 bases identical to TRBD2. The germline V gene encodes CDR1 MGHDK and CDR2 SYGVNS. CDR3 length: 13 residues. Unmatched junction bases numbered 10, after V lost 10 bases and J lost 4 bases. CDR3 sequence (DNA): TGTGCCACCCAGCGGGATGAACTTTACGAGCAGTACTTC. This translates into CATQRDELYEQYF.

The chain couples TRBV2 to TRBJ2-7; 8 bases are a match to TRBD1. The CDR3 consists of 15 residues. Germline V gene lookup returns CDR1 SNHLY and CDR2 FYNNEI. The V segment lost 5 bases and the J segment 2 bases; nucleotides outside the gene matches: 8. The CDR3 here is CASSSADRAPYEQYF. The CDR3 DNA reads TGTGCCAGCAGTTCGGCGGACAGGGCGCCCTACGAGCAGTACTTC.

The CDR3 sequence: CASSPGALSGYGYTF. In DNA form, the CDR3 reads TGCGCCAGCAGCCCAGGGGCACTTTCGGGCTATGGCTACACCTTC. The chain recombines TRBV5-1 with TRBJ1-2, with a weak D call TRBD1 (6 bases). The germline V gene has CDR1 SGHRS and CDR2 YFSETQ. Trimming cost V 4 bases and J 4 bases, with 17 bases left between them. CDR3 length equals 15 residues.

This clone is termed medium-sized. This sequence joins TRBV7-6 and TRBJ2-7; D is ambiguous. The CDR3 is made up of 15 amino acids. Between the trimmed V and J ends, which lost 5 bases and 5 bases, there was a span of 19 bases. Germline V CDR1 and CDR2: SGHVS, FNYEAQ. CDR3: CASSNSQVEVNEQYF. The CDR3 coding sequence is TGTGCCAGCAGCAACTCTCAAGTTGAGGTGAACGAGCAGTACTTC.

This clone has more than one count but fewer than ten. The chain combines TRBV19 with TRBJ1-1; no reliable D call. The CDR3 has 16 amino acids. Germline V gives CDR1 LNHDA, CDR2 SQIVND (reference sequence). V was pared by 5 bases and J by 0 bases, with 16 bases between. CDR3 DNA: TGTGCCAGTAGTGAAGACTCGATGAGGGTGAACACTGAAGCTTTCTTT. It codes for CASSEDSMRVNTEAFF.

The chain couples TRBV5-4 to TRBJ2-7; D is undetermined. The germline CDR1 and CDR2 sequences are SGHNT and YYREEE (reference sequence). V shed 0 bases and J shed 4 bases, with 8 bases lying between them. The CDR3 extends over 13 amino acids. The CDR3 bases are TGTGCCAGCAGCTTGGGACACGATTACGAGCAGTACTTC. It translates to CASSLGHDYEQYF.

This clone occurred once. The chain is built from TRBV5-1 and TRBJ1-2, with 8 bases aligning to TRBD1. The length of the CDR3 is 15 residues. In germline, CDR1 is SGHRS, CDR2 YFSETQ. V lost 3 bases, J lost 6 bases, and 10 bases stayed unmatched. CDR3 sequence (DNA): TGCGCCAGCAGCTCCGGTGGGCAGGGGGCGAATGGCTACACCTTC. Its protein is CASSSGGQGANGYTF. The full variable domain, its missing parts supplied by reference TRBV5-1 and TRBJ1-2, is KAGVTQTPRYLIKTRGQQVTLSCSPISGHRSVSWYQQTPGQGLQFLFEYFSETQRNKGNFPGRFSGRQFSNSRSEMNVSTLELGDSALYLCASSSGGQGANGYTFGSGTRLTVV.